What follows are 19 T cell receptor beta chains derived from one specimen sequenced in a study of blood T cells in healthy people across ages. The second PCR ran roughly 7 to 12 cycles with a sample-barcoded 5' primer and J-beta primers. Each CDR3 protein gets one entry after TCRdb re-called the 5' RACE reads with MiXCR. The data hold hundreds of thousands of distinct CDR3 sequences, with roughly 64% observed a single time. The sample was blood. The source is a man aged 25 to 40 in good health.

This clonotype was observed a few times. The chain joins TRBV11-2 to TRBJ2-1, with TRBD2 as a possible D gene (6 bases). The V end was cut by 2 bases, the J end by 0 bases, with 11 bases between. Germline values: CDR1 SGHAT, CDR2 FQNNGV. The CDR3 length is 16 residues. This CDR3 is CASSLHGGSSYNEQFF. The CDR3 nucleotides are TGTGCCAGCAGCTTACACGGGGGAAGCTCCTACAATGAGCAGTTCTTC.

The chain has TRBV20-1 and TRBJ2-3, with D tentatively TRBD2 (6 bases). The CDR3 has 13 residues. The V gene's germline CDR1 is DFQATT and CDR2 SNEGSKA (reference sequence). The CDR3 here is CTSGGAGTDTQYF. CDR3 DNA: TGCACGAGTGGAGGGGCGGGCACAGATACGCAGTATTTT.

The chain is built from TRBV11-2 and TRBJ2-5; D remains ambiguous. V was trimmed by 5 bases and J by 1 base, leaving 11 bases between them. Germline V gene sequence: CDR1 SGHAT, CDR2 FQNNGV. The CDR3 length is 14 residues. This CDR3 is CASSPRRIQETQYF. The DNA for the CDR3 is TGTGCCAGCAGCCCAAGACGGATCCAAGAGACCCAGTACTTC.

The CDR3 here is CSTQTGPDTQYF. The CDR3 nucleotides read TGCAGTACTCAGACAGGGCCAGATACGCAGTATTTT. The rearrangement links TRBV20-1 to TRBJ2-3; TRBD1 aligns across 7 bases. The V and J ends lost 8 bases and 4 bases, in that order; junction bases with no gene match: 6. In germline, CDR1 is DFQATT, CDR2 SNEGSKA (reference sequence). The CDR3 runs 12 residues.

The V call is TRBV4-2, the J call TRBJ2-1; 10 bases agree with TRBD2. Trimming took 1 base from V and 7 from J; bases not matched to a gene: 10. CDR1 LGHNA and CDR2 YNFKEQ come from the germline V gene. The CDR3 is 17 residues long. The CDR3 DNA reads TGTGCCAGCAGCCAAGGGCTAGCGGGGGTGAGAATGAATGAGCAGTTCTTC. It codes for CASSQGLAGVRMNEQFF.

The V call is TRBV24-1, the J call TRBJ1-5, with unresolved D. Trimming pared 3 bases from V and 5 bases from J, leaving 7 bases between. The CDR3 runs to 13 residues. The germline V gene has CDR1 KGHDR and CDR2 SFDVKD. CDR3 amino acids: CATSDRGDQPQHF. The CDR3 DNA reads TGTGCCACCAGTGATAGAGGAGATCAGCCCCAGCATTTT.

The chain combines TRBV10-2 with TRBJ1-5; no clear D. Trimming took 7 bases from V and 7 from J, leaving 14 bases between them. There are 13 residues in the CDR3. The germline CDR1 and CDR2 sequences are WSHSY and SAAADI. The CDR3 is CASTLTPIQPQHF. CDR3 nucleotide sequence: TGCGCCAGCACCCTGACCCCGATACAGCCCCAGCATTTT.

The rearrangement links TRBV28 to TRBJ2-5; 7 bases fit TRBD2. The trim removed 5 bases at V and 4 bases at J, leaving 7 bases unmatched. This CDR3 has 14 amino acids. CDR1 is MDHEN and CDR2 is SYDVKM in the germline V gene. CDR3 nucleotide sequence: TGTGCCAGCAGTGCCGGGACTAAGAGAGAGACCCAGTACTTC. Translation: CASSAGTKRETQYF. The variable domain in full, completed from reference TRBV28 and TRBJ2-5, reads DVKVTQSSRYLVKRTGEKVFLECVQDMDHENMFWYRQDPGLGLRLIYFSYDVKMKEKGDIPEGYSVSREKKERFSLILESASTNQTSMYLCASSAGTKRETQYFGPGTRLLVL.

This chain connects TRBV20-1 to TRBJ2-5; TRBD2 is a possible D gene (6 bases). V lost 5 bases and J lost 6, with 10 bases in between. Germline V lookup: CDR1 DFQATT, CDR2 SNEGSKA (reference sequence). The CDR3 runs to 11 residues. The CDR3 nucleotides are TGCAGTGCTGGGACTGCGAAGACCCAGTACTTC. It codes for CSAGTAKTQYF.

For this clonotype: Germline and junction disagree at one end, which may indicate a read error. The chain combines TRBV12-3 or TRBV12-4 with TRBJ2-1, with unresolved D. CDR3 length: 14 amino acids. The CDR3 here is CASSWTAESNGQFF. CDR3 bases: TGTGCCAGCAGTTGGACCGCAGAGAGCAATGGGCAGTTCTTC.

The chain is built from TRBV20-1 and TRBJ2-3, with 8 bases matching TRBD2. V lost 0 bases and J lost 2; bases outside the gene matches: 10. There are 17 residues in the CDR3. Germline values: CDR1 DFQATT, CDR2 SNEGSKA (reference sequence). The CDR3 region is CSAREPLTSVYTDTQYF. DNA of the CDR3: TGCAGTGCTAGAGAACCCCTGACTAGCGTATACACAGATACGCAGTATTTT.

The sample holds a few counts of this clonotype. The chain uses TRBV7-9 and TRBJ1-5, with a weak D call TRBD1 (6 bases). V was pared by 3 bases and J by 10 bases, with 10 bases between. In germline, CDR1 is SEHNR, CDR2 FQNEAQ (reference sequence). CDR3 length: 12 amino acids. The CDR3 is CASSFEQGPQHF. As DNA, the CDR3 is TGTGCCAGCAGCTTTGAACAGGGACCCCAGCATTTT.

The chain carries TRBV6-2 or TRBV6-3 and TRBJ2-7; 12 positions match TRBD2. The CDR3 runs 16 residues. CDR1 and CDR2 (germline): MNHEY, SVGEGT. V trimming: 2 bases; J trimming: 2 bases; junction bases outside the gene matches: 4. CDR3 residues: CASSYGLAGGTYEQYF. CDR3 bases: TGTGCCAGCAGTTACGGGCTAGCGGGAGGGACCTACGAGCAGTACTTC.

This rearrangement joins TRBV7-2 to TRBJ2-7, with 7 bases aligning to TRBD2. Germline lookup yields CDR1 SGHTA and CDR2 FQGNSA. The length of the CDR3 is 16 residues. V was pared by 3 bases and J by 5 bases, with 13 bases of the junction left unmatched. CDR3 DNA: TGTGCCAGCAGCTTGCGGGCCAGCGGGAAAGTTGACGAGCAGTACTTC. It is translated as CASSLRASGKVDEQYF.

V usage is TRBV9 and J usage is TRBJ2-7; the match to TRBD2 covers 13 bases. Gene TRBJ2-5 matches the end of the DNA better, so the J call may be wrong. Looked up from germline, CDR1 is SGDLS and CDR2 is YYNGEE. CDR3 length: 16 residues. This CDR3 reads CASSPRTSGGKETQYF. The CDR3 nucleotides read TGTGCCAGCAGCCCTCGGACTAGCGGGGGTAAAGAGACCCAGTACTTC.

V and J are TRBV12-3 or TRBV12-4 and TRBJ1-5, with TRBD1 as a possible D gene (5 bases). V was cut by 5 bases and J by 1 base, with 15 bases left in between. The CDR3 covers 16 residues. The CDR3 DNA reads TGTGCCAGCAGTCTCTCGGGGGTGGCAAGCAATCAGCCCCAGCATTTT. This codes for CASSLSGVASNQPQHF.

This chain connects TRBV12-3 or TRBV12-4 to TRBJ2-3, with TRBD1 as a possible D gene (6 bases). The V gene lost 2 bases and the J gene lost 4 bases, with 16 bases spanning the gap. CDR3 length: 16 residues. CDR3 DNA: TGTGCCAGCAGTTTACGTGGCAGGGGCAGGGCAGATACGCAGTATTTT. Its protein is CASSLRGRGRADTQYF.

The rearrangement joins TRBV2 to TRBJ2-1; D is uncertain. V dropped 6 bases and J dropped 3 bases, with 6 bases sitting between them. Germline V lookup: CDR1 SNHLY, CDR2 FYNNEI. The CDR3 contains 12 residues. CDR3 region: CASRRDYNEQFF. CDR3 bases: TGTGCCAGCAGGAGAGACTACAATGAGCAGTTCTTC.

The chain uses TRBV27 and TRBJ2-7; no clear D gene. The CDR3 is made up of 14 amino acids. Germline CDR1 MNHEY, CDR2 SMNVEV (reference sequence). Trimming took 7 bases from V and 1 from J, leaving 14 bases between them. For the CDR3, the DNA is TGTGCCAGCAACCGGCGCCCAGGTTCCTACGAGCAGTACTTC. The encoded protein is CASNRRPGSYEQYF.